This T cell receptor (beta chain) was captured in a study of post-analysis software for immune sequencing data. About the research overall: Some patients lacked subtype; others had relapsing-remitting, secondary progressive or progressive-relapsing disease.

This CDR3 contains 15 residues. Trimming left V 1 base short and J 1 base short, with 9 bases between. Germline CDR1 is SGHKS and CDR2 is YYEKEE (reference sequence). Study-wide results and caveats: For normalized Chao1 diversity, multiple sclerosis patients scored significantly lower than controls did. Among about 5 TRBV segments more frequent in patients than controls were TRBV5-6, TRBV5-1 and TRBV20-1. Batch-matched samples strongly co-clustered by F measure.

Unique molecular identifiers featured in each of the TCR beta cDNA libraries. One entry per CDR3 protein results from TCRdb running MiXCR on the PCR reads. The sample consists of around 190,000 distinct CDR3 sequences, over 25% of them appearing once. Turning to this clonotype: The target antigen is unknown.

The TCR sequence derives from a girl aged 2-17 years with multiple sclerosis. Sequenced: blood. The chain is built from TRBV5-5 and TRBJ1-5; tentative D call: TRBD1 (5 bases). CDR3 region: CASSLMGHSNQPQHF. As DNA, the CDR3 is TGTGCCAGCAGCTTGATGGGGCACAGCAATCAGCCCCAGCATTTT.